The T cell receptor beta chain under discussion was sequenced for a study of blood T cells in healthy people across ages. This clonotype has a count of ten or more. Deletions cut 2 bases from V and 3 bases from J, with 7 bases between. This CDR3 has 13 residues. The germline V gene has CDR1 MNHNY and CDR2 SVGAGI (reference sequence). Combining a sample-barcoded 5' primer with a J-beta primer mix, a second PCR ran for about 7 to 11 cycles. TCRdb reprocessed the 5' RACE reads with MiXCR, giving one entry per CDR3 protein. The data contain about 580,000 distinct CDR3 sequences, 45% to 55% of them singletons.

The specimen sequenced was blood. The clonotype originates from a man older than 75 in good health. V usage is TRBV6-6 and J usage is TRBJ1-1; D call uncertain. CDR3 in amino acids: CASSYVSYTEAFF. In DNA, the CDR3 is TGTGCCAGCAGTTACGTTAGTTACACTGAAGCTTTCTTT.